This T cell receptor (beta chain) was identified in a study of CD8 T cells in Susac syndrome (dated by TCRdb to about 2019). Concerning the study at large: Whether CD8+ T cell activation and differentiation in Susac syndrome was antigen driven was tested using repertoire sequencing.

This clonotype has just a few counts. Its antigen remains unidentified. No much larger clone exists at a distance of one base, and base qualities are not known. Study-wide findings and limitations: The study acknowledged that relatively few individuals were included in the TCR sequencing and HLA analysis.

The CDR3 starts with the cysteine, ends with the phenylalanine, and has 15 residues. The kept DNA is CDR3 alone, 45 bases in frame from the first base. CDR1 and CDR2 (LNHDA, SQIVND) derive from the germline V gene (reference sequence). The germline V end is reduced by 5 bases and the J end by 4 bases; junction bases left unmatched: 8. RNA was extracted using the RNeasy kit, and roughly 0.5 to 1 microgram was reverse transcribed with random hexamers. The immunoSEQ multiplex PCR assay, covering 54 Vbeta and 13 Jbeta segments, was used to amplify TCR beta CDR3 regions. PCR amplification bias was corrected using a synthetic template baseline for primer optimization and computational correction. The study's own analysis went as follows. Reads were annotated to V, D and J genes according to IMGT and were analyzed with immunoSEQ Analyzer, with only productive sequences retained. Clonality was calculated as one minus the Shannon entropy normalized by log2 of the number of productive unique sequences. For each patient and control, public and private clones were evaluated among the 100 most prevalent clones. Clones were defined as Susac-specific if absent from the healthy and MS cohorts, from under 1,200 published viral clones and from other ImmuneACCESS disease sequences. TCRdb took the public reads, trimmed them with fastp at Q25, ran MiXCR for clone calling and kept in-frame beta chains. Each entry merges the rows of one CDR3 protein and shows their most common DNA and genes. TCRdb, not the authors, supplied the V and J calls. The sample has about 200,000 distinct CDR3 sequences on record, about 94% of them singletons. Jointly, the top ten make up 0.095% to 0.12% of the sample.

Peripheral blood CD8+ and CD4+ T cells from healthy donors, Susac syndrome patients and multiple sclerosis patients were profiled by high-throughput TCR beta sequencing. Healthy donors were age- and sex-matched controls. Bulk CD8+ and CD4+ T cells were purified by magnetic negative isolation, whereas CD8+ TEMRA cells were enriched by FACS. Blood was drawn into EDTA tubes, processed within 24 hours, and PBMCs were isolated by density gradient centrifugation. PBMCs intended for TCR sequencing were cryopreserved in liquid nitrogen and were subsequently thawed in a 37 degrees C water bath. A purity of at least 90% was achieved for sorted or isolated CD4+, CD8+ and CD8+ TEMRA cells.

Recombination joined TRBV19 with TRBJ1-5; 7 nucleotides in the junction match TRBD1. Sequencing was carried out using CD4+ T cells from PBMCs. The TCR originated in a human donor in good health. Read as DNA, the sequence is TGTGCCAGTAGTCTCAGGACAGGCCTAAATCAGCCCCAGCATTTT. Translated, it gives CASSLRTGLNQPQHF. This CDR3, with the reference TRBV19 and TRBJ1-5 proteins standing in past its ends, gives the full variable domain DGGITQSPKYLFRKEGQNVTLSCEQNLNHDAMYWYRQDPGQGLRLIYYSQIVNDFQKGDIAEGYSVSREKKESFPLTVTSAQKNPTAFYLCASSLRTGLNQPQHFGDGTRLSIL.